These T cell receptor beta chains were read from a single sample in a study of CD8+CD57+ T cells in acquired aplastic anemia. From the reads, TCRdb called clonotypes with MiXCR, one entry per CDR3 protein. The repertoire has over 150,000 distinct CDR3 sequences, 50% to 65% of them found once; the top ten carry 40% to 50%. The specimen was sorted CD4+, CD8+, or CD8+CD57+ T cells (not recorded which) from PBMCs. These receptor sequences come from a human donor with aplastic anemia. Both conserved end residues are part of each CDR3. Fields, in order: V gene, clone size, D gene, J gene, CDR3 protein, CDR3 DNA. The D gene is left open where the match is weak. Not all rows give a size; the values are once, few, many and, for expanded clones, a class.

>TRBV14|few|TRBD2|TRBJ2-7
CASSRGTSGPYEQYF
TGTGCCAGCAGCCGAGGGACTAGCGGCCCCTACGAGCAGTACTTC
>TRBV20-1|.|.|TRBJ1-6
CSATPPTGSIPNSPLHF
TGCAGTGCTACGCCCCCCACAGGTTCAATTCCAAATTCACCCCTCCACTTT
>TRBV7-6|.|.|TRBJ2-7
CASSEADYPVGFSYEQYF
TGTGCCAGCAGTGAAGCCGATTACCCGGTGGGATTCTCCTACGAGCAGTACTTC
>TRBV2|.|.|TRBJ2-7
CASSASSPVSGSYEQYF
TGTGCCAGCAGTGCTAGTAGCCCCGTTTCCGGGTCCTACGAGCAGTACTTC
>TRBV6-6|once|TRBD1|TRBJ1-1
CASSVDRANTEAFF
TGTGCCAGCAGTGTCGACAGGGCGAACACTGAAGCTTTCTTT
>TRBV25-1|.|TRBD2|TRBJ2-7
CASSESLAGGEQYF
TGTGCCAGCAGTGAATCTCTAGCGGGGGGCGAGCAGTACTTC
>TRBV2|.|.|TRBJ1-1
CASSERSTRREAFF
TGTGCCAGCAGTGAACGCAGCACCAGGCGTGAAGCTTTCTTT
>TRBV2|.|.|TRBJ1-1
CASSVLGSEAFF
TGTGCCAGCAGTGTTCTGGGGAGTGAAGCTTTCTTT
>TRBV7-2|.|.|TRBJ2-7
CASSLGQVSYEQYF
TGTGCCAGCAGCTTAGGGCAGGTCTCCTACGAGCAGTACTTC
>TRBV12-3/TRBV12-4|many|.|TRBJ2-7
CASSFGAADSYEQYF
TGTGCCAGCAGTTTTGGGGCAGCCGATTCCTACGAGCAGTACTTC
>TRBV6-7|.|.|TRBJ2-2
CASTDQPNTGELFF
TGTGCCAGCACCGACCAGCCGAACACTGGGGAGCTGTTTTTT
>TRBV2|.|TRBD2|TRBJ2-1
CASKAGGHYNEQFF
TGTGCCAGCAAGGCGGGAGGACACTACAATGAGCAGTTCTTC
>TRBV7-8|few|TRBD1|TRBJ2-7
CASSLVPGQRSYEQYF
TGTGCCAGCAGCTTAGTACCGGGACAGCGCTCCTACGAGCAGTACTTC
>TRBV5-1|once|.|TRBJ2-6
CAKGPGLVSGANVLTF
TGCGCCAAAGGTCCGGGACTGGTCTCTGGGGCCAACGTCCTGACTTTC
>TRBV25-1|.|TRBD2|TRBJ2-5
CASSVRTSGTQETQYF
TGTGCCAGCAGTGTAAGGACTAGCGGTACCCAAGAGACCCAGTACTTC
>TRBV2|once|TRBD1|TRBJ2-7
CASTQTGTYEQYF
TGTGCCAGCACTCAGACAGGGACCTACGAGCAGTACTTC
>TRBV5-6|many|.|TRBJ1-5
CASSWAGGRGQPQHF
TGTGCCAGCAGCTGGGCGGGGGGCCGAGGTCAGCCCCAGCATTTT
>TRBV29-1|few|.|TRBJ2-7
CSAEGQGYEQYF
TGCAGCGCTGAGGGTCAGGGCTACGAGCAGTACTTC
>TRBV7-3|few|.|TRBJ2-5
CASSFSSSASETQYF
TGTGCCAGCAGCTTTAGCTCCTCAGCATCAGAGACCCAGTACTTC
>TRBV20-1|.|TRBD2|TRBJ2-1
CSARVFGLAGGFNEQFF
TGCAGTGCTAGGGTCTTCGGCCTAGCGGGGGGCTTCAATGAGCAGTTCTTC
>TRBV12-3/TRBV12-4|.|.|TRBJ1-2
CASSVRTGREGYTF
TGTGCCAGCAGTGTTCGTACAGGGCGAGAAGGCTACACCTTC
>TRBV12-3/TRBV12-4|many|.|TRBJ2-2
CASNPTGNTGELFF
TGTGCCAGCAATCCGACAGGGAACACCGGGGAGCTGTTTTTT
>TRBV12-3/TRBV12-4|.|.|TRBJ2-5
CASSQFTTKETQYF
TGTGCCAGCAGTCAATTTACCACTAAAGAGACCCAGTACTTC
>TRBV19|many|.|TRBJ2-2
CASSLQGTGELFF
TGTGCCAGTAGTCTACAGGGCACCGGGGAGCTGTTTTTT
>TRBV12-3/TRBV12-4|.|.|TRBJ1-2
CASSDSAYGYTF
TGTGCCAGCAGCGACTCTGCCTATGGCTACACCTTC
>TRBV7-9|.|.|TRBJ1-1
CAGSPPDTEASF
TGTGCCGGCAGTCCCCCTGACACTGAAGCTTCCTTT
>TRBV19|.|.|TRBJ1-5
CASRPKGGSGNQPQHF
TGTGCCAGTAGACCCAAGGGTGGGTCAGGTAATCAGCCCCAGCATTTT
>TRBV2|many|.|TRBJ2-2
CASSERYTGELFF
TGTGCCAGCAGTGAAAGGTACACCGGGGAGCTGTTTTTT
>TRBV7-2|.|.|TRBJ2-3
CASSPGPDTQYF
TGTGCCAGCAGCCCGGGACCAGATACGCAGTATTTT
>TRBV10-1|many|TRBD2|TRBJ2-7
CASSERTSGYEQYF
TGCGCCAGCAGTGAAAGGACTAGCGGATACGAGCAGTACTTC
>TRBV15|.|TRBD1|TRBJ1-1
CATSRDGDRLRGAFF
TGTGCCACCAGCAGAGATGGGGACAGATTAAGGGGAGCTTTCTTT
>TRBV20-1|.|.|TRBJ1-2
CSGSGTDDYGYTF
TGCAGTGGATCCGGGACGGACGACTATGGCTACACCTTC
>TRBV20-1|.|TRBD2|TRBJ2-3
CSARVTSGGTDTQYF
TGCAGTGCTAGAGTGACTAGCGGGGGCACAGATACGCAGTATTTT
>TRBV7-2|.|.|TRBJ2-3
CASSLGPPLPDTQYF
TGTGCCAGCAGCTTAGGGCCCCCCCTTCCGGATACGCAGTATTTT
>TRBV5-8|many|.|TRBJ2-7
CASSLDAYEQYF
TGTGCCAGCAGCTTGGATGCTTACGAGCAGTACTTC